In its sample, the clone carrying this TCR beta chain was seen a few times. The antigen is not known. The total RNA that was extracted per sample amounted to at least 6 micrograms. Using a J-beta primer mix together with a sample-barcoded 5' primer, a second PCR was run for about 6 to 11 cycles. All cDNA molecules were each tagged by a template-switch adaptor with 12 random nucleotides. TCRdb re-called the 5' RACE reads with MiXCR, one entry per CDR3 protein. The repertoire holds some 1.8 million distinct CDR3 sequences, with 35% to 50% as singletons. The ends lost 7 bases at V and 6 bases at J; junction bases unmatched: 8. Germline V CDR1 and CDR2: MNHEY, SVGAGI. The CDR3 totals 13 residues. These data come from a study of blood T cells in healthy people across ages. Whole-study results and caveats: Greater diversity and more naive CD4+ cells were seen in long-lived donors than in aged donors.

The rearrangement links TRBV6-5 to TRBJ1-2; 7 nucleotides agree with TRBD1. Sequenced: blood. This receptor was obtained from a human donor in good health. In DNA, the CDR3 is TGTGCCAGCACCCGGACAGGAACCGATGGCTACACCTTC. This gives the protein CASTRTGTDGYTF.